Listed here are 5 T cell receptor beta chains from one sample, sequenced in a study of CD8 T cells in ankylosing spondylitis. Broader study findings: Made up of fewer than ten highly homologous variants, a TCR beta motif appeared characteristic of ankylosing spondylitis blood.

For these receptors, no antigen is known. MiXCR was run by TCRdb on the 5' RACE reads, yielding one entry per CDR3 protein. Among almost 400,000 distinct CDR3 sequences, under 25% were seen once, and the ten largest hold less than 20%. Sequenced input: blood, either unsorted or a sorted T cell fraction (not recorded which). The receptors come from a male donor with ankylosing spondylitis.

This rearrangement joins TRBV10-3 to TRBJ1-1; 7 nucleotides align to TRBD1. The CDR3 covers 14 residues. The V segment lost 8 bases and the J segment 6 bases; nucleotides outside the gene matches: 12. The germline V gene encodes CDR1 ENHRY and CDR2 SYGVKD. The CDR3 DNA reads TGTGCCATCTCCCGGGACAGTGAGGTGGCTGAAGCTTTCTTT. It is translated as CAISRDSEVAEAFF.

V gene TRBV29-1 combines with J gene TRBJ2-3; 7 bases align to TRBD2. In germline, CDR1 is SQVTM, CDR2 ANQGSEA. This CDR3 has 13 amino acids. V was pared by 1 base and J by 5 bases, with 3 bases of the junction left unmatched. CDR3 region: CSVEAGGQDTQYF. CDR3 DNA sequence: TGCAGCGTTGAAGCGGGAGGCCAAGATACGCAGTATTTT.

This clonotype showed up just a few times. The chain carries TRBV28 and TRBJ1-5, with TRBD1 identical over 7 bases. The V gene end was trimmed by 8 bases and the J gene end by 3 bases; junction bases not matched to a gene: 7. This CDR3 is built from 14 residues. CDR1 MDHEN and CDR2 SYDVKM come from the germline V gene. Here the CDR3 DNA reads TGTGCCAGCGGAGGACAGGTGCACAATCAGCCCCAGCATTTT. As protein: CASGGQVHNQPQHF.

This rearrangement joins TRBV9 to TRBJ2-2, with D possibly TRBD1 on 5 matching bases. The CDR3 has 16 amino acids. V lost 0 bases to trimming and J lost 3 bases, with 12 bases between them. Germline V gene lookup returns CDR1 SGDLS and CDR2 YYNGEE. For the CDR3, the DNA is TGTGCCAGCAGCGTAGGAGTAGCAGGGTACACCGGGGAGCTGTTTTTT. This gives the protein CASSVGVAGYTGELFF.

V is TRBV3-1 and J is TRBJ2-5, with D possibly being TRBD2 (5 bases). Trimming cost V 0 bases and J 5 bases, with 10 bases left between them. Germline V lookup: CDR1 LGHDT, CDR2 YNNKEL (reference sequence). The CDR3 extends over 14 amino acids. The CDR3 protein is CASSQDRLSETQYF. The DNA of the CDR3 is TGTGCCAGCAGCCAAGACCGACTAAGTGAGACCCAGTACTTC.